The 32 T cell receptor beta chains reported below all come from one sample, sequenced in a study of tumor and adjacent non-tumor tissue in lung cancer. TCRbeta libraries were built with three rounds of nested PCR, modified from ARM-PCR. TCRdb re-analysed the multiplex PCR reads in MiXCR, keeping a single row per CDR3 protein. The table records approximately 86,000 distinct CDR3 sequences, just under 75% of them present only once. No cell sorting was done before RNA was extracted from the tissue. The material sequenced was lung tumor tissue. All receptors come from a woman aged 40 to 55 with non-small cell lung cancer.

As concerns this clonotype: A much larger clone is a single base away; this may be a read error. V is TRBV30 and J is TRBJ1-1; no clear D gene. Trimming took 2 bases from V and 5 from J, leaving 9 bases between them. Per germline, CDR1 GTSNPN and CDR2 SVGIG (reference sequence). The CDR3 has 12 amino acids. The CDR3 nucleotides read TGTGCCTGGAGTCCCAATACGACTGAAGCTTTCTTT. It specifies CAWSPNTTEAFF.

This clonotype was counted many times. This chain uses TRBV10-1 with TRBJ2-1; 7 bases are a match to TRBD2. CDR1 is WNHNN, CDR2 SYGVQD, per germline (reference sequence). The trim removed 2 bases at V and 3 bases at J, leaving 1 base unmatched. The CDR3 sequence is 14 residues long. CDR3 amino acids: CASSESGNYNEQFF. In DNA form, the CDR3 reads TGCGCCAGCAGTGAGAGCGGGAACTACAATGAGCAGTTCTTC.

Points on this clonotype: A junction end diverges from the germline sequence, so it may reflect a read error. In DNA form, the CDR3 reads TGCAGTGTGAGACTAGCGGCTAACATAGATACACAGTATTTT. This codes for CSVRLAANIDTQYF. The chain recombines TRBV29-1 with TRBJ2-3; TRBD2 matches at 9 bases. From germline, CDR1 is SQVTM and CDR2 ANQGSEA. This CDR3 region has 14 residues.

Comment on this clonotype: One end of the junction is discordant with germline, which a read error may explain. V usage is TRBV11-2 and J usage is TRBJ1-1; D perhaps matches TRBD1 (5 bases). From germline, CDR1 is SGHAT and CDR2 FQNNGV. The CDR3 contains 14 residues. The CDR3 spells CANCLSRANTDAIF. In nucleotides, the CDR3 is TGTGCCAACTGCTTAAGCAGGGCGAACACTGATGCTATCTTT.

This clonotype was seen a single time. A much more abundant neighbour one base away suggests this may be a read error. The rearrangement joins TRBV20-1 to TRBJ2-3; 7 nucleotides match TRBD1. Germline V gives CDR1 DFQATT, CDR2 SNEGSKA (reference sequence). This CDR3 has 14 residues. The chain's CDR3 is CSAISRTGTDKQYF. The CDR3 nucleotides read TGCAGTGCGATCTCCCGGACAGGCACAGATAAGCAGTATTTT.

V and J are TRBV12-3 or TRBV12-4 and TRBJ1-1; maybe TRBD1 (5 bases). The CDR3 spans 15 residues. The ends were cut back, 6 bases at V and 5 bases at J, with 19 bases in the middle. For the CDR3, the DNA is TGTGCCAGCAGGACCGGGACCGGTTGTGGGACTGAAGCTTTCTTT. Protein sequence: CASRTGTGCGTEAFF.

The V gene is TRBV11-2, the J gene TRBJ2-3; D is unresolved. V lost 1 base and J 6 bases, leaving 11 bases between the germline ends. The length of the CDR3 is 14 residues. Germline loops: CDR1 SGHAT, CDR2 FQNNGV. The CDR3 reads CASSLVKYTDTQYF. CDR3 DNA: TGTGCCAGCAGCTTAGTGAAATACACGGATACGCAGTATTTT.

This clonotype has a handful of counts. The chain has TRBV19 and TRBJ1-1, with D unresolved. This CDR3 has 15 residues. V dropped 2 bases and J dropped 1 base, with 11 bases sitting between them. Germline loops: CDR1 LNHDA, CDR2 SQIVND (reference sequence). CDR3 nucleotides: TGTGCCAGTAGTATACATCCCCAGGCGAACACTGAAGCTTTCTTT. It yields the protein CASSIHPQANTEAFF. Supplemented by reference TRBV19 and TRBJ1-1, the full variable domain reads DGGITQSPKYLFRKEGQNVTLSCEQNLNHDAMYWYRQDPGQGLRLIYYSQIVNDFQKGDIAEGYSVSREKKESFPLTVTSAQKNPTAFYLCASSIHPQANTEAFFGQGTRLTVV.

This clonotype was recorded once. This chain links TRBV6-6 with TRBJ2-7; D is tentatively TRBD1 or TRBD2 (5 bases each). Germline CDR1 and CDR2: MNHNY and SVGAGI (reference sequence). Trimming shortened V by 10 bases and J by 5 bases, and 27 bases separated the two germline ends. This CDR3 has 16 residues. CDR3: CANRDWPVGEKNEQYF. In DNA, the CDR3 is TGTGCCAACAGAGATTGGCCAGTGGGGGAGAAGAACGAGCAGTACTTC.

Notes on this clonotype: The CDR3 ends on some other residue instead of the conserved phenylalanine or tryptophan, so this is likely a read error. The V and J genes are TRBV12-3 or TRBV12-4 and TRBJ2-1; D gene uncertain. The CDR3 is 15 amino acids. CDR3 sequence (DNA): TGTGTCAGCAGATTAGGTCCCGGTTCCTACAATGAGCAGTTCCTC. It specifies CVSRLGPGSYNEQFL.

Comments on this clonotype: One junction end disagrees with the germline gene, perhaps due to a read error. The chain is built from TRBV20-1 and TRBJ2-5; unclear D gene. The CDR3 covers 12 residues. Germline V CDR1 and CDR2: DFQATT, SNEGSKA (reference sequence). CDR3 nucleotide sequence: TGTAGTGAGGACGGACGCCGGGAGACCCAGTACTTC. Translating it yields CSEDGRRETQYF.

As regards this clonotype: The CDR3 does not end in the conserved phenylalanine or tryptophan, so this is likely a read error. J is TRBJ2-7 and V is TRBV28; weak D call: TRBD2 (6 bases). Trimming removed 8 bases at V and 3 bases at J, with 32 bases between. CDR3 size: 19 residues. CDR1 and CDR2 (germline): MDHEN, SYDVKM. The CDR3 bases are TGTGCCAGCGACTCACTTCAAAAAATAGCCGGGACTCCGTACTACGAGCAGTACTAC. Translated: CASDSLQKIAGTPYYEQYY.

The chain uses TRBV6-5 and TRBJ1-5, with D possibly being TRBD1 (6 bases). Germline V lookup: CDR1 MNHEY, CDR2 SVGAGI. This CDR3 is built from 15 residues. Trimming cost V 5 bases and J 3 bases, with 14 bases left between them. CDR3 sequence: CASSTTGCANQPQHF. The CDR3 bases are TGTGCCAGCAGTACAACAGGGTGTGCCAATCAGCCCCAGCATTTT.

This clonotype was seen a handful of times. The chain has TRBV6-6 and TRBJ1-2; TRBD1 matches at 7 bases. The germline gives CDR1 MNHNY, CDR2 SVGAGI (reference sequence). The trim removed 7 bases at V and 2 bases at J, leaving 13 bases unmatched. The CDR3 is made up of 16 amino acids. The CDR3, as DNA: TGTGCCAGCAACACGGGACAGAAGAGTGTGAACTATGGCTACACCTTC. Its translation is CASNTGQKSVNYGYTF.

As concerns this clonotype: A junction end diverges from the germline sequence, so it may reflect a read error. The V call is TRBV7-8, the J call TRBJ2-6; D is ambiguous. This CDR3 spans 15 amino acids. Per the germline V gene, CDR1 is SGHVS and CDR2 is FQNEAQ. For the CDR3, the DNA is TGTGTCAGCAGCTACACGCTAGGCAGGGCCAACGTCCTGACTTTC. Encoded protein: CVSSYTLGRANVLTF.

This clonotype was detected only a few times. Likely a read error: the CDR3 ends without its conserved phenylalanine or tryptophan. The rearrangement joins TRBV11-1 to TRBJ2-7, with TRBD1 matching over 9 bases. The CDR3 totals 14 residues. CDR1 SGHAT and CDR2 FQDESV come from the germline V gene (reference sequence). The chain's CDR3 is CASSPGQGYYKQYL. Here the CDR3 DNA reads TGTGCCAGCAGCCCAGGACAGGGGTACTACAAGCAGTACCTC.

As to this clonotype: The junction shows a germline mismatch at one end, possibly a read error. The chain links TRBV14 to TRBJ2-3; TRBD2 matches 10 bases. CDR1 is SGHDN, CDR2 FVKESK, per germline. The CDR3 is made up of 18 amino acids. The CDR3 sequence: CASNQLNLAGGRTDMQYF. Here the CDR3 DNA reads TGTGCCAGCAACCAACTAAACTTAGCGGGGGGACGCACAGATATGCAGTATTTT.

Comments on this clonotype: A junction end diverges from the germline sequence, so it may reflect a read error. V is TRBV5-1 and J is TRBJ2-5; 8 bases map to TRBD2. In germline, CDR1 is SGHRS, CDR2 YFSETQ. This CDR3 is 16 amino acids long. For the CDR3, the DNA is TGCGCCACCAGCCCGTTCCCGGGACTAGGGGGAGAGACCCAGTACTTC. The encoded protein is CATSPFPGLGGETQYF.

This clonotype was seen at least ten times. V and J are TRBV6-1 and TRBJ2-3; D unclear. Trimming cost V 7 bases and J 2 bases, with 16 bases left between them. The CDR3 is 15 residues long. From germline, CDR1 is MNHNS and CDR2 SASEGT. Here the CDR3 reads CASNGRVTLTDTQYF. DNA for the CDR3: TGTGCCAGCAATGGAAGGGTGACCCTCACAGATACGCAGTATTTT.

The V gene is TRBV11-2, the J gene TRBJ2-5; the D gene is possibly TRBD2 (5 bases). The CDR3 length is 15 residues. Trimming took 2 bases from V and 2 from J, leaving 12 bases between them. Looked up from germline, CDR1 is SGHAT and CDR2 is FQNNGV. Here the CDR3 DNA reads TGTGCCAGCAGCTTATTCGTCGGGATTCAAGAGACCCAGTACTTC. This translates into CASSLFVGIQETQYF. Complete variable domain (other parts from reference TRBV11-2 and TRBJ2-5): EAGVAQSPRYKIIEKRQSVAFWCNPISGHATLYWYQQILGQGPKLLIQFQNNGVVDDSQLPKDRFSAERLKGVDSTLKIQPAKLEDSAVYLCASSLFVGIQETQYFGPGTRLLVL.

A note on this clonotype: One end of the junction does not line up with germline, which may come from a read error. This rearrangement joins TRBV5-4 to TRBJ2-2; D perhaps matches TRBD2 (5 bases). This CDR3 is 13 amino acids long. Germline-derived CDR1 and CDR2 are SGHNT and YYREEE (reference sequence). The CDR3 DNA reads as TGTGCCTGCAGCTTGGATGAACCCGGGGAGCTATTTTTT. It encodes CACSLDEPGELFF.

This sequence joins TRBV6-5 and TRBJ2-2; D remains unclear. Between the trimmed V and J ends, which lost 8 bases and 5 bases, there was a span of 18 bases. CDR1 and CDR2 (germline): MNHEY, SVGAGI. This CDR3 has 15 residues. CDR3 in amino acids: CASSSKTTLTGELFF. Here the CDR3 DNA reads TGTGCCAGCTCTTCAAAGACAACCCTGACCGGGGAGCTGTTTTTT.

This clonotype has a single count. At one end the junction does not follow the germline gene, possibly because of a read error. The V and J genes are TRBV11-1 and TRBJ2-7; D is ambiguous. Germline values: CDR1 SGHAT, CDR2 FQDESV (reference sequence). CDR3 length: 12 residues. The CDR3 bases are TGTGCTAGCAGCCCTACAAGGACCTACCAGTACTTC. Its translation is CASSPTRTYQYF.

In the case of this clonotype: The junction shows a germline mismatch at one end, possibly a read error. V is TRBV11-3 and J is TRBJ2-1; 9 bases are shared with TRBD1. The germline CDR1 and CDR2 sequences are SGHNT and YENEEA. This CDR3 is 15 amino acids long. The CDR3 DNA sequence: TGTGCCAGCAGCTCTCCGGGACAGGGCAGCGATGAGCAGCTCTTC. Protein: CASSSPGQGSDEQLF.

In regard to this clonotype: An end of the junction differs from the germline gene, which may be a read error. The rearrangement uses TRBV4-2 and TRBJ2-1; 9 positions agree with TRBD1. The length of the CDR3 is 15 residues. Germline V gives CDR1 LGHNA, CDR2 YNFKEQ. The CDR3 nucleotides read TGTGCCAGCGACCTGGGACAGGGACCCTACATTGAGCAATTCTTC. Translation: CASDLGQGPYIEQFF.

With regard to this clonotype: This likely comes from a read error, as the CDR3 has no conserved phenylalanine or tryptophan at its end. The DNA is omitted, as the CDR3 cannot be located on it reliably, and the CDR3 follows TCRdb's listing. The V and J genes are TRBV11-2 and TRBJ2-2; the D call of TRBD1 is as the table states it, not checked on the DNA. Germline V gives CDR1 SGHAT, CDR2 FQNNGV. The CDR3 comprises 15 residues, both ends counted. This CDR3 is CASSPNSGGLWELFS.

To note about this clonotype: Its ends do not fully match the called genes, so a read error is possible. V is TRBV11-3 and J is TRBJ2-1, with TRBD2 as a possible D gene (6 bases). The CDR3 runs to 16 residues. The germline gives CDR1 SGHNT, CDR2 YENEEA. As DNA, the CDR3 is TGTGCCAACAGCAGGCAGGGCGTAGCGGAGTATAATGAGAAGTTCTTC. This translates into CANSRQGVAEYNEKFF.

The chain uses TRBV11-2 and TRBJ1-1, with D hard to call. The CDR3 has 12 residues. Germline lookup yields CDR1 SGHAT and CDR2 FQNNGV. Trimming took off 6 bases at V and 7 bases at J, with 12 bases between the two ends. The CDR3 loop is CASSNLRFEAFF. In DNA, the CDR3 is TGTGCCAGCAGTAATTTGAGGTTTGAAGCTTTCTTT.

Concerning this clonotype itself: Lacking the conserved final phenylalanine or tryptophan, this CDR3 likely reflects a read error. V and J are TRBV29-1 and TRBJ1-4; D possibly corresponds to TRBD1 (5 bases). The V end was cut by 8 bases, the J end by 5 bases, with 18 bases between. Germline lookup yields CDR1 SQVTM and CDR2 ANQGSEA. CDR3 length: 14 amino acids. The CDR3 bases are TGCAGCCTACAAACAGGACATCCGAATGAAAAACTGTTTATT. Amino acid sequence: CSLQTGHPNEKLFI.

Concerning this clonotype: A much larger clone sits a single nucleotide away, making a read error possible. This sequence joins TRBV30 and TRBJ1-4; 9 nucleotides agree with TRBD1. The CDR3 sequence is 19 residues long. Germline V gene data show CDR1 as GTSNPN and CDR2 as SVGIG (reference sequence). The DNA for the CDR3 is TGTGCCTGGAGTGTAAGTCGGGACAGGGAACCTGCAACTAATGGAAAACTGTTTTTT. This sequence encodes CAWSVSRDREPATNGKLFF.

As concerns this clonotype: It is likely a read error, because the conserved phenylalanine at the end of the CDR3 is missing. The DNA of the CDR3 is TGTGCCAGTAGTCCACGGACAGGGATTGGAGGAGCCTACGAGCAGTACTCC. Translation gives CASSPRTGIGGAYEQYS. The V and J genes are TRBV12-3 or TRBV12-4 and TRBJ2-7; 8 bases map to TRBD1. V trimming: 9 bases; J trimming: 2 bases; junction bases outside the gene matches: 18. This CDR3 has 17 amino acids.

The gene calls are TRBV4-2 and TRBJ2-3, with D possibly being TRBD1 or TRBD2 (6 bases each). Germline loops: CDR1 LGHNA, CDR2 YNFKEQ. This CDR3 is 16 amino acids long. V was pared by 5 bases and J by 3 bases, with 18 bases between. As DNA, the CDR3 is TGTGCCAGCAGCAATGGACAGACCGGGGGTACAGATACGCAGTATTTT. As protein: CASSNGQTGGTDTQYF.